This T cell receptor (beta chain) came from a study of blood T cell repertoires in COVID-19. Background on the study: Material from acute and convalescent COVID-19 was sourced from the United States, Italy and Spain. T cells, B-cell-depleted T cells, or PBMCs supplied cDNA or gDNA.

Profiled with immunoSEQ multiplex PCR; TCRdb holds only in-frame clones, not every one. The table lists approximately 200,000 clones, roughly nine tenths of them singletons, with roughly 2.4% in the top ten. Grouping used clinical history reported by participants in a survey and questionnaire. Germline V CDR1 and CDR2: SGHTA, FQGNSA. The ends were cut back, 1 base at V and 6 bases at J, with 6 bases in the middle. This CDR3 is built from 13 residues. J is TRBJ2-2 and V is TRBV7-2; unclear D gene. Sequenced sample: PBMCs or T cells enriched from blood (not recorded which). The sequence was collected from a woman in her thirties or forties with acute COVID-19. CDR3 sequence reads: CASSLVLAGELFF. The CDR3 DNA reads as TGTGCCAGCAGCTTAGTACTGGCCGGGGAGCTGTTTTTT.